This T cell receptor (beta chain) was recorded in a study of blood T cell repertoires in COVID-19. CDR1 SNHLY and CDR2 FYNNEI come from the germline V gene. This CDR3 has 14 amino acids. Trimming took off 4 bases at V and 3 bases at J, with 12 bases between the two ends. Assay used: immunoSEQ multiplex PCR; TCRdb lists only in-frame clones, some missing. This sample has 260,000 or so clones, with roughly 90% found just once. The sequence was collected from a man younger than 30 with active or convalescent COVID-19. Sequencing was carried out using peripheral blood. The V and J genes are TRBV2 and TRBJ1-2; D uncertain. CDR3 residues: CASSVLTTYYGYTF. The CDR3 nucleotides read TGTGCCAGCAGTGTTTTAACTACCTACTATGGCTACACCTTC.